Described below is a single TCR beta chain sequence and its context. Its antigen is still unknown. The entry originates in a study of vaccination effects on CD4 cells after COVID-19. Profiling relied on immunoSEQ multiplex PCR, and the TCRdb table lists in-frame clones only, not all of them. Here the sample spans tens of thousands of clones, 65% to 85% being singletons. Germline V lookup: CDR1 SNHLY, CDR2 FYNNEI. The V end lost 6 bases, the J end lost 3 bases, and 11 bases lay between the germline ends. There are 14 residues in the CDR3. CD4+ T cells specific for antigen were expanded with viral peptide pools by the ViraFEST assay before sequencing. Once cultured for approximately 10 days, the cells underwent separation to obtain CD4+ T cells. Negative nucleocapsid antibody tests before and after vaccination confirmed no previous SARS-CoV-2 infection. Half-medium replacement with IL-2 medium occurred on days 3 and 7.

The sample consisted of CD4+ T cells from PBMCs cultured with HCoV-NL63 spike peptides, taken before COVID-19 vaccination. The chain recombines TRBV2 with TRBJ2-2; unclear D gene. This clonotype was sampled from a human donor who received a COVID-19 vaccine. The CDR3 spells CASRRTEYTGELFF. Written as DNA, the CDR3 is TGTGCCAGCAGAAGGACGGAGTACACCGGGGAGCTGTTTTTT.